The T cell receptor (beta chain) described here comes from a study of shared clonotypes between healthy human individuals. Sequencing used immunoSEQ multiplex PCR; TCRdb keeps in-frame clones, though not all of them. The sample shows hundreds of thousands of clones, approximately 95% of them seen only once. With 5 bases clipped from V and 6 bases from J, the junction kept 15 bases outside the gene matches. This CDR3 has 17 residues. Germline-derived CDR1 and CDR2 are SGHAT and FQNNGV. Terminally differentiated effector memory CD45RA+ cells were excluded from the naive CD8 cells, which were CD45RO-negative and positively selected for CCR7.

This rearrangement joins TRBV11-2 to TRBJ2-1, with TRBD2 identical over 8 bases. Sample: naive CD8+ T cells sorted from blood. This clonotype was obtained from a young woman in good health. CDR3 nucleotides: TGTGCCAGCAGCCCGATTGCGCGGGGGGCGCCCCGCAATGAGCAGTTCTTC. Translating gives CASSPIARGAPRNEQFF.